This paragraph reports one T cell receptor (beta chain). From germline, CDR1 is SGHTS and CDR2 YDEGEE. V trimming: 2 bases; J trimming: 1 base; junction bases outside the gene matches: 3. This CDR3 comprises 15 residues. This sample stems from a study of Tregs in tolerant kidney transplant recipients. Recipients received nonmyeloablative bone marrow transplants from related graft donors, with transient mixed chimerism. Clones were read by immunoSEQ multiplex PCR, and TCRdb kept only the in-frame ones, dropping some. The table lists roughly 70,000 clones, about 89% of them singletons, with around 4% in the top ten.

The clonotype originates from a human patient who received a combined kidney and bone marrow transplant. The T cells may come from the graft donor. The starting material was CD4+ T cells from blood (PBMCs), obtained 6 months after the transplant. This chain uses TRBV5-8 with TRBJ2-1, with 7 positions matching TRBD2. CDR3 nucleotides: TGTGCCAGCAGCTTTAGTAGCGGGTCCTACAATGAGCAGTTCTTC. This codes for CASSFSSGSYNEQFF.